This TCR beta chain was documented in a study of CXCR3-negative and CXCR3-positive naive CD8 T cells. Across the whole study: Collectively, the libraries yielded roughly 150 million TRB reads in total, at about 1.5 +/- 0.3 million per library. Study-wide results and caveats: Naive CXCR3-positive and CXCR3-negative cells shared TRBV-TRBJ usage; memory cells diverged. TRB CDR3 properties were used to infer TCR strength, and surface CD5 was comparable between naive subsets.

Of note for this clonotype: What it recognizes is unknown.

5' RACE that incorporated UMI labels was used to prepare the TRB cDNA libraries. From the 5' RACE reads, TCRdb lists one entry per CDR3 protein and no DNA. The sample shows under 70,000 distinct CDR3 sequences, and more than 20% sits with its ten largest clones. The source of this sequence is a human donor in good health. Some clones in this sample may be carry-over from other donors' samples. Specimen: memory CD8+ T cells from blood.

CDR3 region: CSVPPGTALRGPLGTQYF. V and J are TRBV29-1 and TRBJ2-5; there is no DNA to check the TCRdb D call of TRBD1. CDR3 length equals 18 residues. The germline V gene has CDR1 SQVTM and CDR2 ANQGSEA.